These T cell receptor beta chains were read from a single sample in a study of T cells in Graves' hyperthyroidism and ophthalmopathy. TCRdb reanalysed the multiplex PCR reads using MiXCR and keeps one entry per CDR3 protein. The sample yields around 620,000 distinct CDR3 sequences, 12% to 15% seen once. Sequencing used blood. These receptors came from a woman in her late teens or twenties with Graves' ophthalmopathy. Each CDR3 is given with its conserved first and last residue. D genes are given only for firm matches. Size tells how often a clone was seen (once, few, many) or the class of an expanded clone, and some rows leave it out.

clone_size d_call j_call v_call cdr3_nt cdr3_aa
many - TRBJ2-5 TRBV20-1 TGCAGTGCTAGTCCTAGCCGGGAGACCCAGTACTTC CSASPSRETQYF
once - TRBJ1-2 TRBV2 TGTGCCAGCTTGACACCAAAAGAAGCAAACAACTATGGCTACACCTTC CASLTPKEANNYGYTF
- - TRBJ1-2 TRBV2 - CASTNQTSMYLCASSPGHRYGYTF
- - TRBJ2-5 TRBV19 TGTGCCAGTAGTAAAGGGGCGGTCCAAGAGACCCAGTACTTC CASSKGAVQETQYF
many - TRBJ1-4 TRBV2 TGTGCCAGCAGTGTTCTCTTAGGTGAAAAACTGTTTTTT CASSVLLGEKLFF
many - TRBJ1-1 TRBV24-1 TGTGCCACCAGTACCTCGGCGGGCACTGAAGCTTTCTTT CATSTSAGTEAFF
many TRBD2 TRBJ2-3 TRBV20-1 TGCAGTGCTAGATCCACACGTAGCGGGAGGAGCACAGATACGCAGTATTTT CSARSTRSGRSTDTQYF
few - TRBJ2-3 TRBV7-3 TGTGCCAGCAGCTTAACGCCCGGGGCAGATACGCAGTATTTT CASSLTPGADTQYF
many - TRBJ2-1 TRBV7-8 TGTGCCAGCAGCTTTACCCGATGGAATCTCAATGAGCAGTTCTTC CASSFTRWNLNEQFF
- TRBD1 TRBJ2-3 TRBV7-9 TGTGCCAGCAGCTTAGGGACAGGGAACGCAGATACGCAGTATTTT CASSLGTGNADTQYF
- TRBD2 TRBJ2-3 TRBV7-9 TGTGCCAGCAGCATGGGACTAGCGGGAGCCACAGATACGCAGTATTTT CASSMGLAGATDTQYF
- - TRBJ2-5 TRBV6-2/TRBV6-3 TGTGCCAGCAGTTACCGGGGGACAGATCCGTACCAAGAGACCCAGTACTTC CASSYRGTDPYQETQYF
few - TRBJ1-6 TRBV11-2 TGTGCCAGCAGCTTAGGAATTCAGGGGATTAATTCACCCCTCCACTTT CASSLGIQGINSPLHF
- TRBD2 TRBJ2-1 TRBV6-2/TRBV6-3 TGTGCCAGCAGTTACGCGCTAGCGGGGAACGAGCAGTTCTTC CASSYALAGNEQFF
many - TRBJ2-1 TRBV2 TGTGCCAGCAGTGTGGAACGGGAAAGCAATGAGCAGTTCTTC CASSVERESNEQFF
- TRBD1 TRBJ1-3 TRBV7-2 TGTGCCAGCAGCCTTTCAACAGGGGCTGGAAACACCATATATTTT CASSLSTGAGNTIYF
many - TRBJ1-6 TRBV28 TGTGCCAGCAGCGCGGGACTCTATAATTCACCCCTCCACTTT CASSAGLYNSPLHF
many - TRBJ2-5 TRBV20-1 TGCAGTGCTAGAGCCGGGGAAGAGACCCAGTACTTC CSARAGEETQYF
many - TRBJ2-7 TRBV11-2 TGTGCCAGCAGCTTAGTTAGGGGCTACGAGCAGTACTTC CASSLVRGYEQYF
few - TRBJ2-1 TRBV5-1 TGCGCCAGCAGCGGGGGGAGTGCCTACAATGAGCAGTTCTTC CASSGGSAYNEQFF
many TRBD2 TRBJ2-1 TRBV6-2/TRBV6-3 TGTGCCAGCATCCCTCCGGGGCGGGAGGGTAATGAGCAGTTCTTC CASIPPGREGNEQFF
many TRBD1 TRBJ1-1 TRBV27 TGTGCCAGCAGTTTAGGGACAGGGCCTAACACTGAAGCTTTCTTT CASSLGTGPNTEAFF
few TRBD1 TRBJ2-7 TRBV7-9 TGTGCCAGCAGCCAAGACAGGGTTTTAGACGACGAGCAGTACTTC CASSQDRVLDDEQYF
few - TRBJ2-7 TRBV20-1 TGCAGTGCCCCAGTATATCAAGGGGGAGAGGAGCAGTACTTC CSAPVYQGGEEQYF
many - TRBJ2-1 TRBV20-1 TGCAGTGCCGGGGGGCTGGGGACGAGGGCCTACAATGAGCAGTTCTTC CSAGGLGTRAYNEQFF
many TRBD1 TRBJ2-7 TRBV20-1 TGCAGTGCTAGTCGGGACAGGAGCAGCTACGAGCAGTACTTC CSASRDRSSYEQYF
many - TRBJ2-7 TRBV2 TGTGCCAGCAGTGGGGTCTGGCGTCTCTCCTACGAGCAGTACTTC CASSGVWRLSYEQYF
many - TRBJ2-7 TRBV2 TGTGCCAGCGGGGCGCGCGGCTACGAGCAGTACTTC CASGARGYEQYF
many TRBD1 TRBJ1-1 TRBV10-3 TGTGCCATCAGTGAAGGGGGACAGGGTGTAGTAAACACTGAAGCTTTCTTT CAISEGGQGVVNTEAFF
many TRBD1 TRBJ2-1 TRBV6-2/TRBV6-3 TGTGCCAGCAGTTACTCTGTCCCAGGGGGCCTACAGTTCTTC CASSYSVPGGLQFF
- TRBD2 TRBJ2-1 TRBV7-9 TGTGCCAGCAGCTTGGTACTAGCGGGGCGCAATGAGCAGTTCTTC CASSLVLAGRNEQFF
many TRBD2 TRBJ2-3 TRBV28 TGTGCCAGCAGTTTAGCGGGAGACTTTTCAGGGACAGATACGCAGTATTTT CASSLAGDFSGTDTQYF
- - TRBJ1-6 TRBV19 TGTGCCAGTAGTCCTTCCGGGGACCGCACTTATTATTCACCCCTCCACTTT CASSPSGDRTYYSPLHF
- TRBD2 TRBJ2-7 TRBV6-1 TGTGCCAGCCAGCGGGAGAGACCCTACGAGCAGTACTTC CASQRERPYEQYF
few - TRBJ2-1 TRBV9 TGTGCCAGCAGCGTCGGGACTCTAACCAATGAGCAGTTCTTC CASSVGTLTNEQFF
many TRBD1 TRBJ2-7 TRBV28 TGTGCCAGCATGGCGGGACAGGGAACCTACGAGCAGTACTTC CASMAGQGTYEQYF
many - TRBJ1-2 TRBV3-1 TGTGCCAGCAGCCAAGTAAGAGGCAGGGGTTATGGCTACACCTTC CASSQVRGRGYGYTF
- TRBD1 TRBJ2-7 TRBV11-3 TGTGCCAGCAGCTTAAGGACAGGGGACGAGCAGTACTTC CASSLRTGDEQYF
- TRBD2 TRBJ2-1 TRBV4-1 TGCGCCAGCAGCCAAACCCAGCGGGAGAATTCCTACAATGAGCAGTTCTTC CASSQTQRENSYNEQFF
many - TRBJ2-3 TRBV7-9 TGTGCCAGCAGCTTATGGGGGTCGAAGGTGGGGGTCACAGATACGCAGTATTTT CASSLWGSKVGVTDTQYF
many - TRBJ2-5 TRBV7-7 TGTGCTAGCAGCTTAGGGGGGACAGCCCAAGAGACCCAGTACTTC CASSLGGTAQETQYF
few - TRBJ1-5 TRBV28 TGTGCCAGCAGTTTAGTCCCGAGGGATGGGTTAGATCAGCCCCAGCATTTT CASSLVPRDGLDQPQHF
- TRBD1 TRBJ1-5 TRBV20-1 TGCAGTGCTAGGGCAGGGGGCTTATACAATCAGCCCCAGCATTTT CSARAGGLYNQPQHF
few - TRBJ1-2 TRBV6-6 TGTGCCAGCAGTTACTTTTCGGGTGGGTTGGACTATGGCTACACCTTC CASSYFSGGLDYGYTF
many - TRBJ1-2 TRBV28 TGTGCCAGCAGTTTATCCGGGCAGAATAATAACTATGGCTACACCTTC CASSLSGQNNNYGYTF
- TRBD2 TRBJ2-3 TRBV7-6 TGTGCCAGCAGCTCCGAAAGGAACGGCGGGAGCATGCCAGATACGCAGTATTTT CASSSERNGGSMPDTQYF
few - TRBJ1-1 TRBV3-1 TGTGCCAGCATCTCACTAGGGCGACAGAGTGAAGCTTTCTTT CASISLGRQSEAFF
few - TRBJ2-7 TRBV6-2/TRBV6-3 TGTGCCAGCAGTTCCCTCCGTCCCCCAGAGGACTTC CASSSLRPPEDF
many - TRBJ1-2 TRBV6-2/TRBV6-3 TGTGCCAGCAGCCAGGGACATCCGGGATATGGCTACACCTTC CASSQGHPGYGYTF
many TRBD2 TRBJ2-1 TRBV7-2 TGTGCCAGCAGACTAATACGCCCGGGACTAGCGGTCCCTCAGTTCTTC CASRLIRPGLAVPQFF
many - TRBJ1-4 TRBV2 TGTGCCAGCAGTGGGTGGGAGGAAAAACTGTTTTTT CASSGWEEKLFF
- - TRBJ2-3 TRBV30 TGTGCCTGGAGTACCTCAGCAGATACGCAGTATTTT CAWSTSADTQYF
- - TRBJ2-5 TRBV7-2 TGTGCCAGCAGCCGCCCGGAGAAGCCAGGGCTATACCAAGAGACCCAGTACTTC CASSRPEKPGLYQETQYF
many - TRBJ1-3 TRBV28 TGTGCCAGCAGTTTTGGGAGCCAAAACACCATATATTTT CASSFGSQNTIYF
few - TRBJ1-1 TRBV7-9 TGTGCCAGCAGCTTATCCCAGATGAACACTGAAGCTTTCTTT CASSLSQMNTEAFF